The rows below give T cell receptor beta chains drawn from one sample of a study of cytomegalovirus exposure and HLA in healthy donors. Only in-frame clones appear in the TCRdb table, and some are missing; sequencing was by immunoSEQ multiplex PCR. The repertoire holds some 90,000 clones, about three quarters seen once, with less than 1.5% in the top ten. Material: PBMCs. The source of these receptors is a man aged 40-49 years in good health and CMV-seronegative. The CDR3 runs from the conserved cysteine through the conserved F or W. A D gene is named only where the DNA matches it firmly. A row's size may be missing; if present it is once, few, many or a size class.

v_gene	j_gene	abundance	d_gene	CDR3aa	CDR3nt
TRBV9	TRBJ1-1	.	.	CASSPTRMNTEAFF	TGTGCCAGCAGCCCCACGCGCATGAACACTGAAGCTTTCTTT
TRBV7-9	TRBJ1-4	.	.	CSSSLARGGAGEKLFF	TGTTCCAGCAGCTTAGCGCGCGGGGGCGCGGGTGAAAAACTGTTTTTT
TRBV7-6	TRBJ2-1	.	TRBD2	CASGTSGVNEQFF	TGTGCCAGCGGGACTAGCGGGGTCAATGAGCAGTTCTTC
TRBV6-1	TRBJ1-3	.	.	CASSRDNSENTIYF	TGTGCCAGCTCCAGGGACAACTCTGAAAACACCATATATTTT
TRBV28	TRBJ2-3	.	.	CATWGRSSTDTQYF	TGTGCCACTTGGGGCAGGTCTAGCACAGATACGCAGTATTTT
TRBV5-4	TRBJ2-1	.	TRBD1	CASSSRQGVSYEQFF	TGTGCCAGCAGTAGTCGGCAGGGGGTGTCCTATGAGCAGTTCTTC
TRBV2	TRBJ2-7	.	TRBD1	CASRTPGQGTYEQYF	TGTGCCAGCAGGACACCGGGACAGGGGACCTACGAGCAGTACTTC
TRBV2	TRBJ2-7	.	TRBD1	CASSMGQGVNEQYF	TGTGCCAGCAGCATGGGACAGGGGGTCAACGAGCAGTACTTC
TRBV6-5	TRBJ2-7	.	.	CASSYSGRQARGEQYF	TGTGCCAGCAGTTACTCGGGACGACAGGCTCGAGGCGAGCAGTACTTC
TRBV10-2	TRBJ1-5	few	.	CASRGAQSNQPQHF	TGCGCCAGCCGGGGGGCTCAGAGCAATCAGCCCCAGCATTTT
TRBV5-1	TRBJ1-1	.	.	CASSLVGVRYTEAFF	TGCGCCAGCAGCTTGGTAGGGGTTAGGTACACTGAAGCTTTCTTT
TRBV29-1	TRBJ2-1	.	TRBD2	CSVESLAGNFNAYNEQFF	TGCAGCGTTGAATCCCTAGCGGGGAACTTTAATGCCTACAATGAGCAGTTCTTC
TRBV5-5	TRBJ2-1	.	TRBD1	CASSNRQGNEQFF	TGTGCCAGCAGCAACCGACAGGGCAATGAGCAGTTCTTC
TRBV18	TRBJ2-1	.	.	CASLEGQQFYNEQFF	TGTGCCAGTTTAGAGGGACAACAGTTCTACAATGAGCAGTTCTTC
TRBV5-1	TRBJ1-1	.	TRBD1	CASRTGENTEAFF	TGCGCCAGTAGGACAGGGGAGAACACTGAAGCTTTCTTT
TRBV29-1	TRBJ2-1	.	.	CSVGAGGEQFF	TGCAGCGTTGGAGCGGGCGGTGAGCAGTTCTTC
TRBV25-1	TRBJ2-7	once	.	CASSQTSYEQYF	TGTGCCAGCAGTCAGACTAGCTACGAGCAGTACTTC
TRBV4-1	TRBJ1-5	.	.	CASSQRVSSNQPQHF	TGCGCCAGCAGCCAACGGGTCTCTAGCAATCAGCCCCAGCATTTT
TRBV6-6	TRBJ2-3	.	TRBD2	CASLGGSPDTQYF	TGTGCCAGCCTCGGGGGGAGCCCAGATACGCAGTATTTT
TRBV7-8	TRBJ1-6	.	.	CASSSPIDSPLHF	TGTGCCAGCAGCTCACCTATTGATTCACCCCTCCACTTT
TRBV5-1	TRBJ2-7	.	.	CASSPDRAYEQYF	TGCGCCAGCAGCCCCGACAGAGCCTACGAGCAGTACTTC
TRBV7-6	TRBJ2-2	.	TRBD2	CASSLAALAGNTGELFF	TGTGCCAGCAGCTTAGCGGCTCTAGCGGGGAACACCGGGGAGCTGTTTTTT
TRBV2	TRBJ1-5	.	TRBD1	CASSGVDRAQPQHF	TGTGCCAGCAGTGGTGTAGACAGGGCTCAGCCCCAGCATTTT
TRBV2	TRBJ1-1	.	TRBD1	CASPSDRKNTEAFF	TGTGCCAGCCCCTCGGACAGGAAGAACACTGAAGCTTTCTTT
TRBV28	TRBJ2-5	.	.	CASSLGWGGRETQYF	TGTGCCAGCAGTTTAGGGTGGGGGGGCCGAGAGACCCAGTACTTC
TRBV7-9	TRBJ2-1	.	TRBD2	CASSLSGGPNNEQFF	TGTGCCAGCAGCCTTAGCGGGGGACCTAACAATGAGCAGTTCTTC
TRBV9	TRBJ2-1	.	TRBD2	CASSPNAGGYYNEQFF	TGTGCCAGCAGCCCTAACGCGGGGGGCTACTACAATGAGCAGTTCTTC
TRBV4-1	TRBJ1-6	.	TRBD1	CASSQDQGANSPLHF	TGCGCCAGCAGCCAAGATCAGGGGGCGAATTCACCCCTCCACTTT
TRBV7-6	TRBJ2-1	.	TRBD1	CASSLQGATYNEQFF	TGTGCCAGCAGCTTACAGGGGGCTACCTACAATGAGCAGTTCTTC
TRBV6-5	TRBJ1-2	.	.	CASSYGGGGYTF	TGTGCCAGCAGTTATGGAGGCGGTGGCTACACCTTC
TRBV5-6	TRBJ2-2	.	.	CASSLPPGQRNTGELFF	TGTGCCAGCAGTTTGCCCCCGGGACAACGGAACACCGGGGAGCTGTTTTTT
TRBV27	TRBJ2-1	few	.	CASNREGGGWFF	TGTGCCAGCAACCGAGAGGGTGGAGGTTGGTTCTTC
TRBV20-1	TRBJ2-3	.	.	CSAPGQYF	TGCAGTGCCCCAGGGCAGTATTTT
TRBV29-1	TRBJ2-7	.	.	CSVERGNEQYF	TGCAGCGTTGAAAGGGGGAACGAGCAGTACTTC
TRBV5-5	TRBJ1-5	.	TRBD1	CASSLDQGAGNQPQHF	TGTGCCAGCAGCTTGGATCAGGGGGCTGGCAATCAGCCCCAGCATTTT
TRBV6-6	TRBJ1-1	few	.	CAIRDFSMNTEAFF	TGTGCCATTCGGGACTTCAGCATGAACACTGAAGCTTTCTTT
TRBV6-5	TRBJ1-4	.	TRBD1	CASSPRTGVNEKLFF	TGTGCCAGCAGTCCCCGGACAGGGGTGAACGAAAAACTGTTTTTT
TRBV10-1	TRBJ1-2	.	TRBD1	CASGDRGGGYTF	TGCGCCAGCGGCGACAGGGGCGGTGGCTACACCTTC
TRBV5-1	TRBJ2-1	.	.	CASSSRGYNEQFF	TGCGCCAGCAGCTCTCGGGGCTACAATGAGCAGTTCTTC
TRBV18	TRBJ1-6	.	TRBD1	CASSPYGTANSPLHF	TGTGCCAGCTCACCATACGGGACAGCCAATTCACCCCTCCACTTT
TRBV6-6	TRBJ1-2	.	TRBD1	CASSHTVAGGFGYTF	TGTGCCAGCAGTCACACGGTGGCAGGGGGCTTTGGCTACACCTTC
TRBV29-1	TRBJ2-7	.	TRBD1	CSVEGTGGYEQYF	TGCAGCGTTGAAGGGACAGGGGGCTACGAGCAGTACTTC